Listed below are T cell receptor beta chains from one sample, sequenced in a study of regulatory T cells in long-lasting Graves disease. One entry per CDR3 protein results from TCRdb running MiXCR on the multiplex PCR reads. The profile covers 400,000 to 500,000 distinct CDR3 sequences, with around 17% appearing a single time and approximately 12% taken by the ten largest. A further study also used this sample, focusing on T cells in Graves' hyperthyroidism and ophthalmopathy.

The sample was peripheral blood mononuclear cells (PBMCs), taken at new diagnosis, from a patient treated with antithyroid drugs. All receptors come from a woman aged 25 to 39 with Graves disease. The conserved cysteine and the conserved F or W are not part of the CDR3 here. The order of the fields is V gene, CDR3 length, CDR3 protein.

V: TRBV30
length: 12
CDR3: AWSPRWISGELF

V: TRBV12-3/TRBV12-4
length: 13
CDR3: ASSQGGASYNEQF

V: TRBV3-1
length: 15
CDR3: ASSQGTSGPRTFEQY

V: TRBV18
length: 14
CDR3: ASSLTGLADKETQY

V: TRBV7-8
length: 12
CDR3: ASSVRDAQETQY

V: TRBV7-3
length: 11
CDR3: ASSSGTSGGQF

V: TRBV18
length: 16
CDR3: ASSPISAGQGGYNEQF

V: TRBV7-9
length: 14
CDR3: ASSLGVGGPNQPQH

V: TRBV7-2
length: 17
CDR3: ASSPRRGRDRENTGELF

V: TRBV5-1
length: 11
CDR3: ASSFGLAGGQF

V: TRBV11-2
length: 13
CDR3: ASSFLSLTIPEAF

V: TRBV27
length: 14
CDR3: ASSYHTTGRTDTQY

V: TRBV20-1
length: 13
CDR3: SAFRGQLLNQPQH

V: TRBV28
length: 13
CDR3: ASSHVTGNSYEQY

V: TRBV6-1
length: 13
CDR3: ASSQGPSSYNEQF

V: TRBV29-1
length: 11
CDR3: SGRQGNTGELF

V: TRBV5-1
length: 13
CDR3: ASSLGGQGTYEQY

V: TRBV20-1
length: 13
CDR3: SAPPGSYSTDTQY

V: TRBV7-9
length: 12
CDR3: ASSEKAGAYEQY

V: TRBV28
length: 14
CDR3: ASSWPGLAGKEEQF

V: TRBV10-3
length: 16
CDR3: AISDSFGFQATVNEQF

V: TRBV7-9
length: 12
CDR3: ASSLGEPNTEAF

V: TRBV7-2
length: 10
CDR3: ASSLSGDEQF

V: TRBV20-1
length: 10
CDR3: SGTRRQETQY

V: TRBV10-3
length: 12
CDR3: AISGTDGGYEQY

V: TRBV30
length: 11
CDR3: AWSAPGSETQY

V: TRBV7-9
length: 12
CDR3: ASSLGRFVYEQY

V: TRBV4-1
length: 13
CDR3: ASRVTGSGANVRT

V: TRBV7-9
length: 12
CDR3: ASSSNRGDAPQH

V: TRBV6-1
length: 12
CDR3: ASTKTSGRAEQY

V: TRBV29-1
length: 10
CDR3: SLGQLNQPQH

V: TRBV5-1
length: 14
CDR3: ASSWGIQGVNTEAF

V: TRBV7-2
length: 13
CDR3: ASSLVGGTAIGYT

V: TRBV19
length: 15
CDR3: ASSEGRGLELLDEQY

V: TRBV2
length: 13
CDR3: ASSAGTGAYNEQF

V: TRBV27
length: 13
CDR3: ASSSRTSGTYEQY

V: TRBV29-1
length: 11
CDR3: SVQGSTGQPQH

V: TRBV20-1
length: 11
CDR3: SAPGQGWNEQF

V: TRBV5-1
length: 12
CDR3: ASTEDRGENEQY

V: TRBV28
length: 11
CDR3: ASRDRGTDTQY

V: TRBV7-9
length: 12
CDR3: ASSRLGQSTEAF

V: TRBV20-1
length: 10
CDR3: SAMDRGYGYT

V: TRBV5-5
length: 12
CDR3: ASSTGMVNYGYT

V: TRBV5-5
length: 10
CDR3: ASSVGGYEQY

V: TRBV19
length: 12
CDR3: ASSGTVLDYGYT

V: TRBV18
length: 14
CDR3: ASSPLTSGSSYEQY

V: TRBV28
length: 9
CDR3: ASRFGNTIY

V: TRBV11-3
length: 13
CDR3: ASSYSGRAYNEQF

V: TRBV19
length: 13
CDR3: ASSDTSGSVNEQF

V: TRBV4-2
length: 13
CDR3: ASSQGLADLYEQY

V: TRBV19
length: 14
CDR3: ASSISGVPPYNEQF

V: TRBV15
length: 13
CDR3: ATRQQGHSNQPQH

V: TRBV10-1
length: 13
CDR3: ASSESRTGTKGYT

V: TRBV20-1
length: 11
CDR3: SASYGFRYEQY

V: TRBV28
length: 16
CDR3: ASSSLRTGQLSNTEAF

V: TRBV20-1
length: 13
CDR3: SARLLGQGGTEAF

V: TRBV14
length: 11
CDR3: ASSQEGRDTQY

V: TRBV24-1
length: 14
CDR3: ATSDRDTPNTGELF

V: TRBV11-3
length: 12
CDR3: ASSLDTGTDTQY